This T cell receptor (beta chain) derives from a study of tumor-infiltrating lymphocytes in primary liver carcinoma. Study details: Patients were men and women aged 30 to 69 years. Stage T1-T3 N0M0 tumors spanned about 4.2 to 10 cm.

The study co-extracted DNA and RNA from about 21-30 mg of unsorted bulk tissue. The patients had histopathologically diagnosed primary liver carcinoma, and their disease was treated by surgical resection. Study-level results: Tumors reached a significantly greater top-250-clone fraction than blood did (p = 0.039).

Constant-region priming of around 500 ng total RNA yielded TCR beta cDNA. Sequencing libraries for TCR beta derived from three nested multiplex PCR rounds that used slightly modified ARM-PCR. The two initial PCR rounds, approximately 10 cycles each, used TRBV1-TRBV30 forward and C-beta reverse primers. TCRdb reprocessed the multiplex PCR reads with MiXCR, giving one entry per CDR3 protein. The sample lists approximately 120,000 distinct CDR3 sequences, 55% to 75% occurring once. About this clonotype: The antigen remains unidentified.

Germline V lookup: CDR1 SGHTA, CDR2 FQGTGA. Deletions cut 0 bases from V and 9 bases from J, with 9 bases between. The CDR3 consists of 13 residues. The clonotype comes from a woman aged 55 to 70 with primary liver carcinoma and hepatitis B virus infection. The sample taken for sequencing was liver tumor tissue from sampling region 3. Subset given: tumor region T3, left-lateral pole. The V call is TRBV7-3, the J call TRBJ2-1, with D hard to call. The CDR3 loop is CASSLTRDGEQFF. Here the CDR3 DNA reads TGTGCCAGCAGCTTAACTCGAGACGGTGAGCAGTTCTTC.